Below, 17 T cell receptor beta chains from the same sample are listed, as sequenced in a study of CD8+ T cells in alopecia areata. In each case, RNA was isolated and then reverse transcribed into cDNA as the sequencing template. Repertoires were generated with immunoSEQ multiplex PCR, while TCRdb's copy carries only in-frame clones and drops some. The sample lists 150,000 to 200,000 clones; less than 70% were seen once. The sample's treatment: oral pan-JAK inhibitor, 5-10 mg twice daily. Source: CD4+ T cells sorted from blood, taken at week 24, from a patient treated with tofacitinib. These receptors all come from a human donor with alopecia areata.

This chain uses TRBV9 with TRBJ2-3; 7 bases are shared with TRBD2. CDR3 length: 14 amino acids. After removal of 2 bases from V and 1 base from J, the junction contained 1 base not matched to a gene. Per germline, CDR1 SGDLS and CDR2 YYNGEE. CDR3 residues: CASSVLAGTDTQYF. The CDR3 bases are TGTGCCAGCAGCGTGCTAGCGGGCACAGATACGCAGTATTTT.

This clone turned up a few times. Additional DNA sequences in this sample encode the identical CDR3. V is TRBV5-1 and J is TRBJ1-1; 10 bases are a match to TRBD1. The ends lost 3 bases at V and 1 base at J; junction bases unmatched: 3. CDR1 and CDR2 (germline): SGHRS, YFSETQ. The CDR3 is made up of 15 amino acids. The CDR3 DNA reads as TGCGCCAGCAGCTGGCGGACAGGGGGGAACACTGAAGCTTTCTTT. As protein: CASSWRTGGNTEAFF.

V and J are TRBV29-1 and TRBJ2-1; 7 positions match TRBD1. Germline trimming cut 6 bases from V and 4 bases from J; bases unmatched to any gene: 9. The length of the CDR3 is 14 residues. The germline V gene encodes CDR1 SQVTM and CDR2 ANQGSEA. Written as DNA, the CDR3 is TGCAGCGTGACCCAGGACAGGTTTTACAATGAGCAGTTCTTC. Residues: CSVTQDRFYNEQFF.

The table lists this clone with a few counts. V is TRBV5-1 and J is TRBJ1-5; a possible D gene is TRBD1 (6 bases). CDR3 length: 14 residues. The germline V and J ends were trimmed by 4 bases and 4 bases, with 12 bases remaining between them. Germline V gene sequence: CDR1 SGHRS, CDR2 YFSETQ. For the CDR3, the DNA is TGCGCCAGCAGCCCCGGACAGACTAATCAGCCCCAGCATTTT. Translated: CASSPGQTNQPQHF.

This clone showed up just once. V gene TRBV11-2 combines with J gene TRBJ1-1, with 7 bases aligning to TRBD1. Germline assignment: CDR1 SGHAT and CDR2 FQNNGV. CDR3 length: 16 residues. V was pared by 1 base and J by 5 bases, with 10 bases of the junction left unmatched. The CDR3 protein is CASSLAGGGRGTEAFF. The CDR3 bases are TGTGCCAGCAGCTTAGCGGGGGGTGGCAGGGGGACTGAAGCTTTCTTT.

The rearrangement links TRBV27 to TRBJ2-1; 7 positions agree with TRBD1. The CDR3 sequence is 12 residues long. The V segment lost 4 bases and the J segment 12 bases; nucleotides outside the gene matches: 6. CDR1 and CDR2 from the germline V gene are MNHEY and SMNVEV (reference sequence). CDR3 bases: TGTGCCAGCAGTTCCCCACAGGGGAGGCAGTTCTTC. It codes for CASSSPQGRQFF.

The gene calls are TRBV23-1 and TRBJ1-2; D not resolved. TRBV23-1 is labeled an ORF, and its function is uncertain. The CDR3 is 16 residues long. V lost 0 bases to trimming and J lost 3 bases, with 14 bases between them. The CDR3 DNA sequence: TGCGCCAGCAGTCAATCTCCGACGCAGCGCGACTATGGCTACACCTTC. It yields the protein CASSQSPTQRDYGYTF.

V gene TRBV30 combines with J gene TRBJ1-2; D may be TRBD1 (5 bases). V was clipped by 1 base and J by 3 bases, with 6 bases between them. Germline V gene data show CDR1 as GTSNPN and CDR2 as SVGIG (reference sequence). The CDR3 is made up of 12 amino acids. The DNA for the CDR3 is TGTGCCTGGAGTGCGGGACACTATGGCTACACCTTC. Its protein product is CAWSAGHYGYTF.

This clone was picked up one time. V and J are TRBV5-1 and TRBJ1-1; D is ambiguous. This CDR3 spans 13 amino acids. V dropped 2 bases and J dropped 11 bases, with 16 bases sitting between them. Germline V CDR1 and CDR2: SGHRS, YFSETQ. The CDR3 loop reads CASSFFSRQHAFF. The DNA of the CDR3 is TGCGCCAGCAGCTTTTTTTCACGCCAACACGCTTTCTTT.

The chain couples TRBV2 to TRBJ2-6, with D possibly matching TRBD1 (5 bases). Germline assignment: CDR1 SNHLY and CDR2 FYNNEI. V lost 7 bases to trimming and J lost 4 bases, with 11 bases between them. This CDR3 contains 14 residues. CDR3 DNA sequence: TGTGCCAGCACCAGGGCTTCAGGGGCCAACGTCCTGACTTTC. This translates into CASTRASGANVLTF.

The chain combines TRBV29-1 with TRBJ2-3; possibly TRBD1 for D (6 bases). Deletions cut 3 bases from V and 0 bases from J, with 13 bases between. Germline-derived CDR1 and CDR2 are SQVTM and ANQGSEA. The CDR3 has 15 residues. The CDR3 sequence: CSVERGSSSTDTQYF. CDR3 sequence (DNA): TGCAGCGTTGAGAGGGGGAGTTCTAGCACAGATACGCAGTATTTT.

The rearrangement joins TRBV4-2 to TRBJ2-3, with D uncertain. The CDR3 loop spans 14 amino acids. V was cut by 1 base and J by 3 bases, with 8 bases left in between. CDR1 is LGHNA and CDR2 is YNFKEQ in the germline V gene. CDR3 sequence (DNA): TGTGCCAGCAGCCAAGGGTCTGATACAGATACGCAGTATTTT. It yields the protein CASSQGSDTDTQYF.

In the case of this clone: Other DNA sequences within the sample encode an identical CDR3. The chain recombines TRBV29-1 with TRBJ1-2, with D maybe TRBD1 (5 bases). V was shortened by 2 bases and J by 5 bases, with 6 bases between the two germline ends. The CDR3 spans 11 residues. The V gene's germline CDR1 is SQVTM and CDR2 ANQGSEA. Here the CDR3 reads CSVERGYGYTF. The CDR3 nucleotides read TGCAGCGTTGAAAGGGGATATGGCTACACCTTC. Full variable domain (missing parts from reference TRBV29-1 and TRBJ1-2): SAVISQKPSRDICQRGTSLTIQCQVDSQVTMMFWYRQQPGQSLTLIATANQGSEATYESGFVIDKFPISRPNLTFSTLTVSNMSPEDSSIYLCSVERGYGYTFGSGTRLTVV.

This clone has only a few counts. The chain recombines TRBV30 with TRBJ2-3; TRBD2 matches at 9 bases. Per the germline V gene, CDR1 is GTSNPN and CDR2 is SVGIG (reference sequence). Losses at the gene ends were 7 bases for V and 1 base for J; bases not matched to a gene: 6. This CDR3 region has 14 residues. CDR3 in amino acids: CASQIAGGTDTQYF. Here the CDR3 DNA reads TGTGCCTCCCAAATAGCGGGGGGCACAGATACGCAGTATTTT.

This chain connects TRBV11-2 to TRBJ1-2, with 11 bases that match TRBD1. V shed 2 bases, J shed 4 bases, and the junction held 6 bases outside the gene matches. From germline, CDR1 is SGHAT and CDR2 FQNNGV. The CDR3 is made up of 16 amino acids. CDR3 in amino acids: CASSLSGQGDGYGYTF. Written as DNA, the CDR3 is TGTGCCAGCAGCTTATCGGGACAGGGGGATGGCTATGGCTACACCTTC.

This chain uses TRBV19 with TRBJ1-6; D is undetermined. The CDR3 sequence is 15 residues long. Germline V lookup: CDR1 LNHDA, CDR2 SQIVND (reference sequence). With 8 bases removed from V and 7 bases from J, the gap between germline ends came to 18 bases. CDR3 region: CASGTRPIENSPLHF. The DNA for the CDR3 is TGTGCCAGTGGCACCAGGCCAATCGAAAATTCACCCCTCCACTTT.

This chain uses TRBV11-3 with TRBJ2-1, with D perhaps TRBD1 or TRBD2 (6 bases each). Per the germline V gene, CDR1 is SGHNT and CDR2 is YENEEA. The CDR3 is made up of 15 amino acids. V lost 1 base, J lost 2 bases, and 9 bases lay in between. CDR3 nucleotides: TGTGCCAGCAGCTTAGTGGGGGGCGCCTACAATGAGCAGTTCTTC. Amino acids: CASSLVGGAYNEQFF.